Shown below are 18 T cell receptor beta chains from a single sample sequenced in a study of blood T cell repertoires in COVID-19. Only in-frame clones appear in the TCRdb table, and some are missing; sequencing was by immunoSEQ multiplex PCR. This sample has a few hundred thousand clones; about 85% occur once, and the top ten carry 8.3%. Sequenced sample: PBMCs or T cells enriched from blood (not recorded which). The source is a woman aged 55-70 years who had recovered from COVID-19.

The genes are TRBV29-1 and TRBJ1-4; TRBD1 agrees at 11 bases. The germline V gene encodes CDR1 SQVTM and CDR2 ANQGSEA. V shed 3 bases, J shed 6 bases, and the junction held 21 bases outside the gene matches. CDR3 length: 20 amino acids. Here the CDR3 reads CSVEARTSPGQGVVDEKLFF. The CDR3 DNA is TGCAGCGTTGAGGCCAGAACAAGCCCGGGACAGGGGGTCGTTGATGAAAAACTGTTTTTT.

The chain joins TRBV3-1 (or the pseudogene TRBV3-2) to TRBJ1-5; no reliable D call. The CDR3 consists of 12 residues. Trimming removed 3 bases at V and 5 bases at J, with 5 bases between. In germline, CDR1 is LGHDT, CDR2 YNNKEL (reference sequence). The CDR3 region has the DNA TGTGCCAGCAGCCATCTTGATCAGCCCCAGCATTTT. Residues: CASSHLDQPQHF.

The V gene is TRBV5-4, the J gene TRBJ1-2; 7 nucleotides match TRBD1. V trimming: 4 bases; J trimming: 2 bases; junction bases outside the gene matches: 8. The germline V gene has CDR1 SGHNT and CDR2 YYREEE (reference sequence). CDR3 length: 15 residues. The CDR3 region has the DNA TGTGCCAGCAGCCCGGGACAGCACAAGAACTATGGCTACACCTTC. Its translation: CASSPGQHKNYGYTF.

The chain combines TRBV3-1 (or the pseudogene TRBV3-2) with TRBJ1-4; D gene unclear. CDR3 size: 15 residues. The germline V gene has CDR1 LGHDT and CDR2 YNNKEL (reference sequence). The V and J ends lost 2 bases and 4 bases respectively, with 11 bases between them. The CDR3 sequence is CASSQSPSRNEKLFF. CDR3 DNA sequence: TGTGCCAGCAGCCAAAGCCCCTCCCGTAATGAAAAACTGTTTTTT.

V gene TRBV2 combines with J gene TRBJ2-1; 12 bases match TRBD2. The V gene end was trimmed by 6 bases and the J gene end by 8 bases; junction bases not matched to a gene: 8. Germline CDR1 SNHLY, CDR2 FYNNEI. The CDR3 runs to 15 residues. The CDR3: CASRGGLAGRDEQFF. The CDR3 nucleotides are TGTGCCAGCAGGGGAGGACTAGCGGGGCGGGATGAGCAGTTCTTC.

The CDR3 nucleotides read TGTGCCAGTAGTATGAACACAGGGAGCGAGCAGTACGTC. Protein sequence: CASSMNTGSEQYV. The chain couples TRBV19 to TRBJ2-7, with D possibly matching TRBD1 (6 bases). The CDR3 is 13 amino acids. CDR1 and CDR2 from the germline V gene are LNHDA and SQIVND (reference sequence). Trimming cost V 3 bases and J 6 bases, with 12 bases left between them.

The chain carries TRBV15 and TRBJ1-1; unclear D gene. From germline, CDR1 is LNHNV and CDR2 YYDKDF (reference sequence). Trimming left V 0 bases short and J 1 base short, with 9 bases between. The CDR3 has 15 amino acids. The CDR3 protein is CATSREGSSNTEAFF. The CDR3 nucleotides are TGTGCCACCAGCAGAGAGGGCAGCTCGAACACTGAAGCTTTCTTT.

The rearrangement joins TRBV3-1 (or the pseudogene TRBV3-2) to TRBJ1-4; no firm D call. V was pared by 3 bases and J by 8 bases, with 16 bases between. The CDR3 sequence is 15 residues long. Germline CDR1 reads LGHDT; CDR2 reads YNNKEL (reference sequence). CDR3 protein: CASSHPSMGSEKLFF. CDR3 sequence (DNA): TGTGCCAGCAGCCACCCTTCTATGGGCAGCGAAAAACTGTTTTTT.

This clone was observed a single time. The chain links TRBV21-1 to TRBJ2-7; TRBD2, the table's D call, lacks a check against the DNA. TRBV21-1 is assigned pseudogene status. CDR3 length: 16 amino acids. The CDR3 reads CASSKAQAGGTYEQYF. CDR3 DNA sequence: TGTGCCAGCAGCAAAGCCCAGGCGGGGGGGACCTACGAGCAGTACTTC.

This clone was found a few times. This chain joins TRBV2 and TRBJ1-5, with no clear D. Trimming stripped 2 bases from V and 1 base from J, with 6 bases between. Germline V gene lookup returns CDR1 SNHLY and CDR2 FYNNEI. The CDR3 covers 14 residues. Here the CDR3 DNA reads TGTGCCAGCAGTGAATTCAGGAGCAATCAGCCCCAGCATTTT. Translating gives CASSEFRSNQPQHF. Full variable domain (missing parts from reference TRBV2 and TRBJ1-5): EPEVTQTPSHQVTQMGQEVILRCVPISNHLYFYWYRQILGQKVEFLVSFYNNEISEKSEIFDDQFSVERPDGSNFTLKIRSTKLEDSAMYFCASSEFRSNQPQHFGDGTRLSIL.

The chain couples TRBV2 to TRBJ1-3; tentatively, D is TRBD1 (6 bases). Trimming left V 4 bases short and J 0 bases short, with 10 bases between. There are 15 residues in the CDR3. The germline gives CDR1 SNHLY, CDR2 FYNNEI. The CDR3 DNA reads TGTGCCAGCAGTGTGACAGGATACTCTGGAAACACCATATATTTT. Its translation: CASSVTGYSGNTIYF.

V and J are TRBV10-2 and TRBJ1-6; D is possibly TRBD1 (6 bases). Looked up from germline, CDR1 is WSHSY and CDR2 is SAAADI. Trimming left V 5 bases short and J 10 bases short, with 12 bases between. This CDR3 contains 13 residues. CDR3 protein: CASSFQGSSPLHF. CDR3 bases: TGCGCCAGCAGTTTTCAGGGGTCATCACCCCTCCACTTT.

The V call is TRBV6-5, the J call TRBJ1-1; 9 nucleotides match TRBD1. Germline trimming cut 6 bases from V and 6 bases from J; bases unmatched to any gene: 5. This CDR3 region has 13 residues. Germline loops: CDR1 MNHEY, CDR2 SVGAGI. Here the CDR3 DNA reads TGTGCCAGCAGAGGGACAGGGAGGGCTGAAGCTTTCTTT. This codes for CASRGTGRAEAFF.

J is TRBJ2-7 and V is TRBV16; 7 bases match TRBD1. V lost 5 bases to trimming and J lost 3 bases; unmatched junction nucleotides: 7. The CDR3 is 14 amino acids. Germline CDR1 is KGHSY and CDR2 is FQNENV. CDR3 coding DNA: TGTGCCAGCAGCAGTTCAGGGGGTGTCTACGAGCAGTACTTC. Protein: CASSSSGGVYEQYF.

This chain links TRBV5-1 with TRBJ2-5, with 9 bases that match TRBD1. In germline, CDR1 is SGHRS, CDR2 YFSETQ. With V trimmed by 4 bases and J by 5 bases, 12 bases remained unmatched. The CDR3 has 16 amino acids. The chain's CDR3 is CASSPTGTGIAETQYF. DNA of the CDR3: TGCGCCAGCAGCCCAACCGGGACAGGGATCGCGGAGACCCAGTACTTC.

The V gene is TRBV21-1, the J gene TRBJ1-1. TRBV21-1 is a documented pseudogene. This CDR3 is 13 amino acids long. The CDR3 DNA sequence: TGTGCCAGCAGCAAATATGGGGGGTCTGAAGCTTTCTTT. Its protein is CASSKYGGSEAFF.

A single count supports this clone. This chain's CDR3 is CASSPLQGMTNEKLFF. The CDR3 DNA follows: TGTGCCAGCAGCCCACTGCAGGGAATGACTAATGAAAAACTGTTTTTT. The chain employs TRBV7-8 and TRBJ1-4; possibly TRBD1 for D (5 bases). There are 16 residues in the CDR3. CDR1 and CDR2 from the germline V gene are SGHVS and FQNEAQ. V dropped 5 bases and J dropped 2 bases, with 15 bases sitting between them.

The chain joins TRBV2 to TRBJ1-5; 9 nucleotides agree with TRBD1. The CDR3 runs to 15 residues. Germline V gene lookup returns CDR1 SNHLY and CDR2 FYNNEI. Losses at the gene ends were 5 bases for V and 7 bases for J; bases not matched to a gene: 9. The chain's CDR3 is CASSKTGQGIQPQHF. The CDR3 DNA reads as TGTGCCAGCAGTAAGACCGGACAGGGGATACAGCCCCAGCATTTT.